Listed below are T cell receptor beta chains from one sample, sequenced in a study of cytomegalovirus exposure and HLA in healthy donors. Clones were sequenced by immunoSEQ multiplex PCR, and TCRdb holds only the in-frame ones, with some missing. Seen here are roughly 120,000 clones, approximately 80% observed once, and the top ten hold over 2.5%. Sequenced material: PBMCs. The receptor source for this set is a male donor in good health and CMV-seronegative. CDR3s include the opening cysteine and the closing phenylalanine or tryptophan. The D gene is left open where the match is weak. Clone sizes are given selectively: once, few, many, or a class where the clone is expanded.

clone_size d_call j_call v_call cdr3_nt cdr3_aa
once NA TRBJ1-2 TRBV19 TGTGCCAGTAGTATCAACAGAAGCTATGGCTACACCTTC CASSINRSYGYTF
NA NA TRBJ2-7 TRBV10-2 TGCGCCACCCTACAGGGATACGAGCAGTACTTC CATLQGYEQYF
NA NA TRBJ2-7 TRBV6-5 TGTGCCAGCAGTATCACCAGGACTAACGAGCAGTACTTC CASSITRTNEQYF
NA TRBD2 TRBJ2-7 TRBV19 TGTGCCAGTAGTATAAGCGGGAGGGGCTACGAGCAGTACTTC CASSISGRGYEQYF
NA NA TRBJ2-7 TRBV7-9 TGTTCCAGCAGCTTAGGGCTGGGAGACGAGCAGTACTTC CSSSLGLGDEQYF
NA NA TRBJ1-4 TRBV11-2 TGTGCCAGCAGCTTAGTTCGACACAGACTGTTTTTT CASSLVRHRLFF
few NA TRBJ1-1 TRBV25-1 TGTGCCAGCAGTTCCAGGGGAATCCTTGAAGCTTTCTTT CASSSRGILEAFF
NA TRBD1 TRBJ1-4 TRBV2 TGTGCCAGCAGTGAATCGAGGGGGCGGGTCGGTGAAAAACTGTTTTTT CASSESRGRVGEKLFF
once NA TRBJ1-5 TRBV6-1 TGTGCCAGCAGCCGGATTCGTCAGGATCAGCCCCAGCATTTT CASSRIRQDQPQHF
NA TRBD1 TRBJ2-1 TRBV4-3 TGCGCCAGCAGCCCTGGGGACAGGGCTTCGGGTGAGCAGTTCTTC CASSPGDRASGEQFF
NA TRBD1 TRBJ2-7 TRBV27 TGTGCCAGCAGTTTATCCGTCGGGGACAGCTCCTACGAGCAGTACTTC CASSLSVGDSSYEQYF
NA TRBD2 TRBJ2-5 TRBV2 TGTGCCAGCAGTGAGGGGGTGGCTAGCGGGCGACAAGAGGCCCAGTACTTC CASSEGVASGRQEAQYF
once TRBD1 TRBJ1-6 TRBV30 TGTGCCTGGACCAGGGGGACAGGGATTAATTCACCCCTCCACTTT CAWTRGTGINSPLHF
NA NA TRBJ2-3 TRBV9 TGTGCCAGCAGCGTAGGGGGGGTCCGGACAGATACGCAGTATTTT CASSVGGVRTDTQYF
NA TRBD1 TRBJ1-3 TRBV7-2 TGTGCCAGCAGCGAACAGGGGGCAAACACCATATATTTT CASSEQGANTIYF
NA NA TRBJ1-4 TRBV7-8 TGTGCCAGCAGCTCAGGGGCCCGGGAAAAACTGTTTTTT CASSSGAREKLFF
NA NA TRBJ2-7 TRBV19 TGTGCCAGTAGTATCCAGGGTAGTTTCCACGAGCAGTACTTC CASSIQGSFHEQYF
NA NA TRBJ1-2 TRBV6-5 TGTGCCAGCAGATCGGGGACAAACTATGGCTACACCTTC CASRSGTNYGYTF
once NA TRBJ2-7 TRBV5-1 TGCGCCAGCAGCCCAGGGACTCCCCTCAACGAGCAGTACTTC CASSPGTPLNEQYF
once NA TRBJ2-1 TRBV6-4 TGTGCCAGCAGTGTAGAGGGTTTGTATGAGCAGTTCTTC CASSVEGLYEQFF
NA NA TRBJ2-5 TRBV15 TGTGCCACCAGCAGAGATAGGGGGGAGACCCAGTACTTC CATSRDRGETQYF
few TRBD1 TRBJ2-1 TRBV5-1 TGCGCCAGCACCCGCACAGGGGATCGGGACAATGAGCAGTTCTTC CASTRTGDRDNEQFF
NA TRBD1 TRBJ1-3 TRBV6-6 TGTGCCAGCAGTAGGGACAGTTCCTCTGGAAACACCATATATTTT CASSRDSSSGNTIYF
NA NA TRBJ1-1 TRBV7-9 TGTGCCAGCAGCCCCTGGCGGGGGTCGGACACTGAAGCTTTCTTT CASSPWRGSDTEAFF
NA NA TRBJ2-4 TRBV11-2 TGTGCCAGCAGCTTTGGGGGGGCGGGAAACATTCAGTACTTC CASSFGGAGNIQYF
NA TRBD1 TRBJ1-2 TRBV25-1 TGTGCCAGCAGTCAGCAGGGGGGAGACTATGGCTACACCTTC CASSQQGGDYGYTF
few NA TRBJ2-3 TRBV11-2 TGTGCCAGCAGCTTGCACCAGGGGCAGACAGATACGCGGTATTTT CASSLHQGQTDTRYF
NA NA TRBJ2-5 TRBV30 TGTGCCTGGCGGGAGACGGGAGAGACCCAGTACTTC CAWRETGETQYF
NA TRBD2 TRBJ2-1 TRBV30 TGTGCCTGGAGTCCACGACTAGCAGGGAGATTCTTC CAWSPRLAGRFF
NA TRBD1 TRBJ1-3 TRBV19 TGTGCCAGTAGTATAAACCAGGGGGCTGGAAACACCATATATTTT CASSINQGAGNTIYF
NA NA TRBJ2-7 TRBV18 TGTGCCAGCTCACCATTGGAGGACGAGCAGTACTTC CASSPLEDEQYF
once NA TRBJ1-6 TRBV27 TGTGCCAGCAGTTTATCGGGGAACAAGGGGAATAATTCACCCCTCCACTTT CASSLSGNKGNNSPLHF
once TRBD2 TRBJ2-1 TRBV7-3 TGTGCCAGCAGCCCGTCTAGCGGGGGGGTCAATGAGCAGTTCTTC CASSPSSGGVNEQFF
few TRBD1 TRBJ2-7 TRBV5-1 TGCGCCAGCAGCCTTGGACAGGAATCCTACGAGCAGTACTTC CASSLGQESYEQYF
NA NA TRBJ2-1 TRBV5-5 TGTGCCAGCAGCTTGGTCATCGGGAGCAGCGCCTACAATGAGCAGTTCTTC CASSLVIGSSAYNEQFF
NA NA TRBJ1-2 TRBV6-1 TGTGCCAGCAGCCCCTTTCATGGCTACACCTTC CASSPFHGYTF
NA TRBD2 TRBJ2-1 TRBV7-9 TGTGCCAGCACTCATCGGAAGGGGACTAGGACCAATGAGCAGTTCTTC CASTHRKGTRTNEQFF
NA NA TRBJ2-5 TRBV28 TGTGCCAGCAGTGGTTCTAAAATTTACCAAGAGACCCAGTACTTC CASSGSKIYQETQYF
NA NA TRBJ1-1 TRBV6-5 TGTGCCAGCGGAGGGAACACTGAAGCTTTCTTT CASGGNTEAFF
NA NA TRBJ1-2 TRBV4-1 TGCGCCAGCAGCCAAAGAACAGCAGGGGCCTATGGCTACACCTTC CASSQRTAGAYGYTF
once TRBD2 TRBJ2-3 TRBV7-9 TGTTCCAGCAGCTCACCCTCCGGGACTAGATCTTCTTTAGATACGCAGTATTTT CSSSSPSGTRSSLDTQYF